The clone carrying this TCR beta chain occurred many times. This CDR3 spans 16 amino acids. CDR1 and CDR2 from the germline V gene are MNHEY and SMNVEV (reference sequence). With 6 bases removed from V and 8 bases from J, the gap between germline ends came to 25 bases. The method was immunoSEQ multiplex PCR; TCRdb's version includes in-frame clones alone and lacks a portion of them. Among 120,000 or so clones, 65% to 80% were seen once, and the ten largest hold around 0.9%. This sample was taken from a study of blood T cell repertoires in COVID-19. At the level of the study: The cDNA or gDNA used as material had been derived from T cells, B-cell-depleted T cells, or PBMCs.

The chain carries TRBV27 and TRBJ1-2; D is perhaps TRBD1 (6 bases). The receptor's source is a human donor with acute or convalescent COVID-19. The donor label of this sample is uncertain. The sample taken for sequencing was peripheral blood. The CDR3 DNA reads TGTGCCAGCAGGAAGGACAGTTTTAAGGGCCTGGGAGGCTACACCTTC. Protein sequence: CASRKDSFKGLGGYTF.